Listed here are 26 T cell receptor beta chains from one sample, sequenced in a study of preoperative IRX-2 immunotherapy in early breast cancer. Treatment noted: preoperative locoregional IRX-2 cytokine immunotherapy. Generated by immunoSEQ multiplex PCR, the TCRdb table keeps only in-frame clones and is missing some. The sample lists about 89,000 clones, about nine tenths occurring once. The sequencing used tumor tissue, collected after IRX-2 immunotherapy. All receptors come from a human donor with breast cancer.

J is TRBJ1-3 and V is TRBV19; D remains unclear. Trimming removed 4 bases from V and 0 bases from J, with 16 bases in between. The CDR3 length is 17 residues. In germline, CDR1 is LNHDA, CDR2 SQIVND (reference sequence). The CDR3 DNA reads TGTGCCAGTAGTACGGCCCCCGGGTTCGGCTCTGGAAACACCATATATTTT. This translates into CASSTAPGFGSGNTIYF.

The DNA for the CDR3 is TGCAGCGTTGAGGGGCAACCTGGGGAAAAACTGTTTTTT. Its translation: CSVEGQPGEKLFF. J is TRBJ1-4 and V is TRBV29-1; TRBD1 might be the D (5 bases). Trimming took off 3 bases at V and 8 bases at J, with 13 bases between the two ends. The CDR3 runs 13 residues. In germline, CDR1 is SQVTM, CDR2 ANQGSEA. Supplemented by reference TRBV29-1 and TRBJ1-4, the full variable domain reads SAVISQKPSRDICQRGTSLTIQCQVDSQVTMMFWYRQQPGQSLTLIATANQGSEATYESGFVIDKFPISRPNLTFSTLTVSNMSPEDSSIYLCSVEGQPGEKLFFGSGTQLSVL.

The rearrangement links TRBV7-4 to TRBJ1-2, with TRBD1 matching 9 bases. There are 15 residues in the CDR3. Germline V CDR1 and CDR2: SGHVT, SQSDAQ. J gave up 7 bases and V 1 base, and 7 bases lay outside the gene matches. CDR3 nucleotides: TGTGCCAGCAGCTTAGGTGGACAGGGGAGTGGTGGCTACACCTTC. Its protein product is CASSLGGQGSGGYTF.

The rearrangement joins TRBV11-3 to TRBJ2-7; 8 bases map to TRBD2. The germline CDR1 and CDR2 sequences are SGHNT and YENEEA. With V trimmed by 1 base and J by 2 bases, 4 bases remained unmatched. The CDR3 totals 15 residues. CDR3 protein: CASSLVTSGTYEQYF. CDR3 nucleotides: TGTGCCAGCAGCTTAGTAACTAGCGGAACCTACGAGCAGTACTTC.

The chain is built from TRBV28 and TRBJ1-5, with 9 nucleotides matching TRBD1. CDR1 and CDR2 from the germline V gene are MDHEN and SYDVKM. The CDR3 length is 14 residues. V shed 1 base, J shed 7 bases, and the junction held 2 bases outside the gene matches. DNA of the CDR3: TGTGCCAGCAGTTTATCGGACAGGGGACAGCCCCAGCATTTT. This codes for CASSLSDRGQPQHF. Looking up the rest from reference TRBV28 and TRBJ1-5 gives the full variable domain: DVKVTQSSRYLVKRTGEKVFLECVQDMDHENMFWYRQDPGLGLRLIYFSYDVKMKEKGDIPEGYSVSREKKERFSLILESASTNQTSMYLCASSLSDRGQPQHFGDGTRLSIL.

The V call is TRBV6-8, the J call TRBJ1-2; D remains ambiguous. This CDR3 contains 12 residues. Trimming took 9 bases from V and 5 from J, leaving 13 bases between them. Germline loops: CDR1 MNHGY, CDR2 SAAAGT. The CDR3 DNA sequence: TGTGCCAGTGGGTCGCGGCCGTATGGCTACACCTTC. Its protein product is CASGSRPYGYTF.

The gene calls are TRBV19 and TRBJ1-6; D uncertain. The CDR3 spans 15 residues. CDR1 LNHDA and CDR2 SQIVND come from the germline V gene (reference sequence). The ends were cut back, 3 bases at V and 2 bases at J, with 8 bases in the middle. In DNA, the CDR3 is TGTGCCAGTAGTATGGTACAGACCTATAATTCACCCCTCCACTTT. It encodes CASSMVQTYNSPLHF.

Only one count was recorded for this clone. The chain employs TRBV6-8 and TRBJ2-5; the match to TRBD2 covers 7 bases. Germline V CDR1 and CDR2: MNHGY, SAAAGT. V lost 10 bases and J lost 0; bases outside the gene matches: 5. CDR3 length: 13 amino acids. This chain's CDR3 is CAIRTSDQETQYF. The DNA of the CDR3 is TGTGCCATCAGAACTAGCGACCAAGAGACCCAGTACTTC.

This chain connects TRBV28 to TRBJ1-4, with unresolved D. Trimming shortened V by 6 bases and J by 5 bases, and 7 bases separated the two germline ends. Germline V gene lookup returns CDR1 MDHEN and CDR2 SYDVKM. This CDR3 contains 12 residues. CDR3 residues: CASRIGNEKLFF. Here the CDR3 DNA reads TGTGCCAGCAGAATAGGGAATGAAAAACTGTTTTTT.

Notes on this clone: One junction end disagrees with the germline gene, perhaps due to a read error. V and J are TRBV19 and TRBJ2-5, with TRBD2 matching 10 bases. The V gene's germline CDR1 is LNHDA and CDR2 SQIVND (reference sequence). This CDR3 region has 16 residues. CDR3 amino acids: CANSMSSGGRKETQYF. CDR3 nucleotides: TGTGCCAATAGTATGTCTAGCGGGGGACGTAAAGAGACCCAGTACTTC.

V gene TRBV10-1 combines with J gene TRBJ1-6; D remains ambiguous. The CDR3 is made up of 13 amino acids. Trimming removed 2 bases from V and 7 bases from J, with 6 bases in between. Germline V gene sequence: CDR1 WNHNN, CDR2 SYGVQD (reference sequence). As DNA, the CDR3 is TGCGCCAGCAGTGAGGGGGTCAATTCACCCCTCCACTTT. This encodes CASSEGVNSPLHF.

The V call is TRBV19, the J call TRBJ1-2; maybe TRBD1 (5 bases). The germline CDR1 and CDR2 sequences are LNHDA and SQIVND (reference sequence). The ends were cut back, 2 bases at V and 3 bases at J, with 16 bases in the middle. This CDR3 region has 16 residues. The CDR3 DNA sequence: TGTGCCAGTAGTATATGGGGTCCCGGGACGGACTATGGCTACACCTTC. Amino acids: CASSIWGPGTDYGYTF.

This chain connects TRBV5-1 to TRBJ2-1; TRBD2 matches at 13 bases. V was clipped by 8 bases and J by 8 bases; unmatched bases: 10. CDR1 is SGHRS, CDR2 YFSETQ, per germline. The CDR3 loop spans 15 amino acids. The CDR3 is CASYDTSGRAHEQFF. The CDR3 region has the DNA TGCGCCAGTTATGACACTAGCGGGAGGGCCCATGAGCAGTTCTTC.

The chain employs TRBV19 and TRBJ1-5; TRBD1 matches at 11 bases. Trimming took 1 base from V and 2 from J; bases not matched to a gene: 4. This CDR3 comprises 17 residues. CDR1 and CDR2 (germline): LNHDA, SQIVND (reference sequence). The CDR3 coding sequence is TGTGCCAGTAGTATAGGGACAGGGGGCGCGGGCAATCAGCCCCAGCATTTT. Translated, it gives CASSIGTGGAGNQPQHF. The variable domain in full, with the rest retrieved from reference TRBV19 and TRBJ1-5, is DGGITQSPKYLFRKEGQNVTLSCEQNLNHDAMYWYRQDPGQGLRLIYYSQIVNDFQKGDIAEGYSVSREKKESFPLTVTSAQKNPTAFYLCASSIGTGGAGNQPQHFGDGTRLSIL.

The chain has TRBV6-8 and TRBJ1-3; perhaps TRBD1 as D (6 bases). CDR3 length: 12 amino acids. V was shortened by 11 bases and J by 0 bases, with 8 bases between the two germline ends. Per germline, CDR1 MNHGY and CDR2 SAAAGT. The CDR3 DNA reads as TGTGCCTCAGGGGACTCTGGAAACACCATATATTTT. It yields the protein CASGDSGNTIYF.

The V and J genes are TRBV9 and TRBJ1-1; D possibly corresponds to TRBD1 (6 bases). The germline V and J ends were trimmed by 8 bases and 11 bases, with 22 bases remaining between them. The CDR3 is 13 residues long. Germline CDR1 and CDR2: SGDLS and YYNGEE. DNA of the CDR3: TGTGCCAGTAACAGGGAGGTTCCAGAGGAGGCTTTCTTT. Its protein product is CASNREVPEEAFF.

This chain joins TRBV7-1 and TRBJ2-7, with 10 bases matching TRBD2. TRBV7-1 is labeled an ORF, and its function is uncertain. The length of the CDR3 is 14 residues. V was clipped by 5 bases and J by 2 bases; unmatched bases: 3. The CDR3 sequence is CASSVSGGTYEQYF. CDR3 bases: TGTGCCAGCAGCGTTAGCGGGGGGACCTACGAGCAGTACTTC.

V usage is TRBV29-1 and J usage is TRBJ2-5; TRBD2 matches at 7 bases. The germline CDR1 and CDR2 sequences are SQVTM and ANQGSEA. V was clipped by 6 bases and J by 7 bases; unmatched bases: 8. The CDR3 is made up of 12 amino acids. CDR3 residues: CSVESGTGTQYF. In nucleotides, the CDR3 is TGCAGCGTGGAAAGCGGGACGGGGACCCAGTACTTC.

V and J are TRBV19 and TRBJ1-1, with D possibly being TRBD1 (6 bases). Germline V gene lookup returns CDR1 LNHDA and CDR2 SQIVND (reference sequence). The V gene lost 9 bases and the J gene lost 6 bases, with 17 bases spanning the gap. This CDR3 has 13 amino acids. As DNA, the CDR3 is TGTGCCAGCACCGACGGGGGGGGGCCTGAAGCTTTCTTT. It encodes CASTDGGGPEAFF.

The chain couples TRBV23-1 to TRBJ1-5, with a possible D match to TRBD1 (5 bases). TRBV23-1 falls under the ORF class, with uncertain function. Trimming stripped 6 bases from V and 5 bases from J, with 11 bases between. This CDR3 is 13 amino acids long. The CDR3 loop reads CASSLGPYQPQHF. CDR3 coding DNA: TGCGCCAGCAGCTTGGGACCCTATCAGCCCCAGCATTTT.

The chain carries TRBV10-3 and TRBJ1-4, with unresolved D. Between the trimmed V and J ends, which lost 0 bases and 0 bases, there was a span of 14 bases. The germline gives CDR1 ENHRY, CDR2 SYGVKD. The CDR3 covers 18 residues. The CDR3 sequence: CAISESGHSPATNEKLFF. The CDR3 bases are TGTGCCATCAGTGAGTCGGGCCACAGCCCTGCAACTAATGAAAAACTGTTTTTT.

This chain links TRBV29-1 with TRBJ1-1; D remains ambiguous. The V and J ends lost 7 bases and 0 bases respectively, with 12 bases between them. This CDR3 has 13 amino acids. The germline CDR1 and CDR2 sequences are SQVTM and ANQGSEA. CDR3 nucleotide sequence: TGCAGCGCCCTACCGAGAATGAACACTGAAGCTTTCTTT. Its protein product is CSALPRMNTEAFF.

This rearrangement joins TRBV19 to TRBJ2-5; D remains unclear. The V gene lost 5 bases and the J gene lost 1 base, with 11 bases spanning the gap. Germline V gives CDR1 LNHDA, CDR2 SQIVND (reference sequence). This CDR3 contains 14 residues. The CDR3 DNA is TGTGCCAGTAGTTCCCCGCTAGGCCAAGAGACCCAGTACTTC. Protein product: CASSSPLGQETQYF.

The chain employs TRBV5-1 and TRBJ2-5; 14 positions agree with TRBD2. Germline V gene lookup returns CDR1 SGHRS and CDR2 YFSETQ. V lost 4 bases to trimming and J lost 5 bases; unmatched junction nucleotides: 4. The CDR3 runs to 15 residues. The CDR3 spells CASSGLAGGGETQYF. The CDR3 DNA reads TGCGCCAGCAGCGGACTAGCGGGGGGAGGGGAGACCCAGTACTTC.

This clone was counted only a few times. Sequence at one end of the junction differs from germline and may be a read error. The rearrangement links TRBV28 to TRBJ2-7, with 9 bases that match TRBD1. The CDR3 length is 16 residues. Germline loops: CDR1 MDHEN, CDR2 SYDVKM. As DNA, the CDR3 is TGTGCCAGCAGTTTATACACAGGGGGCGATAGCTACGGGCAGTACTTC. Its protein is CASSLYTGGDSYGQYF. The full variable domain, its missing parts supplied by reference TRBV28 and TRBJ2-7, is DVKVTQSSRYLVKRTGEKVFLECVQDMDHENMFWYRQDPGLGLRLIYFSYDVKMKEKGDIPEGYSVSREKKERFSLILESASTNQTSMYLCASSLYTGGDSYGQYFGPGTRLTVT.

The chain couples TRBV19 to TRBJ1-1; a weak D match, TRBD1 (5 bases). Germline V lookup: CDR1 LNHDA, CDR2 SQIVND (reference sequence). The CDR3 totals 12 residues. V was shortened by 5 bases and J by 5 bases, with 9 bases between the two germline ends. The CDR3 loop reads CASSQGYTEAFF. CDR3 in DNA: TGTGCCAGTAGTCAGGGCTATACTGAAGCTTTCTTT.